This T cell receptor beta chain is from a study of blood T cell repertoires in COVID-19 (dated by TCRdb to 2020 to 2022). For the study in its entirety: Recovered participants in ImmuneRACE Cohort 3 were defined as having two consecutive negative NP/OP PCR tests, clearance from a healthcare professional, or resolution of symptoms. Samples from collaborators originated in the United States, Italy and Spain and spanned both the acute and convalescent phases of COVID-19. The prospective study material was composed of cDNA or gDNA derived from T cells, B-cell-depleted T cells, or PBMCs. Deeply sampled blood TCRbeta repertoires from subjects exposed to, actively infected with, or recovered from COVID-19 were included in the dataset. The repertoires were released in a freely available public database intended as a resource for research on the immune response to SARS-CoV-2. The samples were drawn from the first 160 participants of the ongoing ImmuneRACE study and from some 1,300 subjects provided by 6 global collaborators. Sample metadata almost always included a de-identified subject ID, COVID-19 status, age in years and sex. Where available, HLA class I and class II types were obtained from metadata supplied by the sample provider rather than from assay-based typing.

Including the terminal cysteine and phenylalanine, the CDR3 comprises 17 residues. Here the CDR3 DNA is all that survives: 51 bases in frame from base 1. CDR1 and CDR2, looked up from the germline V gene, are KGHDR and SFDVKD. V is pared back by 5 bases and J by 5 bases, with 21 bases lying between the germline termini. Participants in the prospective study were enrolled through a virtual design, were aged about 18 to 90 years, and lived in roughly 24 United States geographic areas. Cohort assignment in the prospective study relied on participant-reported clinical history from a screening survey and a study questionnaire. In the prospective study, mobile phlebotomists collected whole blood, serum and a nasopharyngeal or oropharyngeal swab from each participant. Additional blood draws and questionnaires over an approximately two-month period could optionally be provided by prospective study participants. Before DNA extraction, prospective study blood samples were shipped either frozen or at room temperature.

Overall study results and their limits: The amount of clinical and demographic metadata varied by source and participant and was provided uncurated.

TCRbeta CDR3 regions were amplified from genomic DNA using the immunoSEQ Assay, a bias-controlled multiplex PCR. The authors' analysis ran thus. The number of nucleated cells in each sample was estimated from the amplification of reference gene primers within the assay. To quantify the absolute abundance of each unique TCRbeta CDR3 rearrangement, sequence reads were collapsed and filtered. For each sample, productive Simpson clonality was calculated by taking the square root of Simpson's diversity index across productive rearrangements. In TCRdb, the immuneACCESS table is reduced to in-frame sequences with V and J assigned. These tables do not hold every clone; where another copy was compared, an unresolved V gene accounts for under half, and the others remain unexplained. D and trimming were read from the DNA, whereas the V and J calls and clone size are those reported in that table. A total of around 360,000 clones appear in this sample, around 87% of them only once. Approximately 1.8% of the sample rests with the top ten.

On this clone itself: Its antigen remains unidentified. Base-call qualities are not available, and no considerably larger clone is one nucleotide away.

Specimen: PBMCs or T cells enriched from blood (not recorded which). The chain is made from TRBV24-1 and TRBJ2-1; the D gene lacks a confident call. The source of this sequence is a man in his forties or fifties in a cohort exposed to, infected with or recovered from COVID-19 (not recorded which). The CDR3 region: CATSGMRGSSGNNEQFF. DNA sequence: TGTGCCACCAGTGGAATGCGCGGCTCCTCCGGCAACAATGAGCAGTTCTTC.